A single sample gave rise to the 29 T cell receptor beta chains below, sequenced in a study of cytomegalovirus exposure and HLA in healthy donors. Amplification used 60 Vbeta primers and 13 Jbeta primers. The method was immunoSEQ multiplex PCR; TCRdb's version includes in-frame clones alone and lacks a portion of them. This table has 120,000 or so clones, roughly 72% appearing once. Sequenced input: PBMCs. All receptors come from a woman in her fifties or sixties in good health and CMV-seropositive.

This sequence joins TRBV7-9 and TRBJ1-5; D is perhaps TRBD1 (6 bases). Trimming removed 5 bases from V and 5 bases from J, with 10 bases in between. In germline, CDR1 is SEHNR, CDR2 FQNEAQ (reference sequence). The CDR3 is made up of 13 amino acids. CDR3 coding DNA: TGTGCCAGCAGCAGGGACACCGATCAGCCCCAGCATTTT. This translates into CASSRDTDQPQHF.

This chain joins TRBV27 and TRBJ1-2, with D possibly TRBD1 on 5 matching bases. The germline V gene encodes CDR1 MNHEY and CDR2 SMNVEV (reference sequence). The CDR3 has 15 amino acids. The V end was cut by 2 bases, the J end by 2 bases, with 12 bases between. In nucleotides, the CDR3 is TGTGCCAGCAGTTTAATGGGTAGGACAAACTATGGCTACACCTTC. This translates into CASSLMGRTNYGYTF.

This clone appeared a few times. The chain links TRBV2 to TRBJ1-1; 8 bases are shared with TRBD1. The germline V gene has CDR1 SNHLY and CDR2 FYNNEI. V shed 7 bases and J 0 bases; nucleotides not matched to a gene: 4. This CDR3 is 14 amino acids long. CDR3 nucleotides: TGTGCCAGCAAGAGACAGGGGATGAACACTGAAGCTTTCTTT. Its translation: CASKRQGMNTEAFF.

The sample holds a few counts of this clone. A far more abundant clone sits one base away, making this likely a read error. J is TRBJ2-7 and V is TRBV6-1; 7 bases are a match to TRBD2. CDR1 and CDR2 from the germline V gene are MNHNS and SASEGT. The CDR3 length is 13 residues. CDR3 DNA sequence: TGTGCCAGCCGTGGTGGGACTACCTACGACCAGTACTTC. Translation: CASRGGTTYDQYF.

The chain links TRBV18 to TRBJ1-4, with 8 bases matching TRBD1. The CDR3 is made up of 16 amino acids. Trimming removed 8 bases from V and 8 bases from J; junction bases left unmatched: 16. Germline V gene data show CDR1 as KGHSH and CDR2 as LQKENI. CDR3 in amino acids: CASGTGTGLAREKLFF. The CDR3 DNA follows: TGTGCCAGCGGAACCGGGACAGGCCTCGCGAGGGAAAAACTGTTTTTT.

The rearrangement joins TRBV4-1 to TRBJ1-2; no firm D call. The CDR3 is made up of 16 amino acids. Germline V CDR1 and CDR2: MGHRA, YSYEKL. V was pared by 1 base and J by 6 bases, with 18 bases between. Here the CDR3 reads CASSQGLSLLQDGYTF. In DNA form, the CDR3 reads TGCGCCAGCAGCCAAGGTTTGAGTCTACTCCAGGATGGCTACACCTTC.

The chain couples TRBV4-2 to TRBJ2-6, with 9 bases identical to TRBD1. Losses at the gene ends were 4 bases for V and 0 bases for J; bases not matched to a gene: 10. This CDR3 is 19 amino acids long. Per germline, CDR1 LGHNA and CDR2 YNFKEQ. The CDR3 DNA reads as TGTGCCAGCAGCCGCCTTCCGGGACAGGGAGACTCTGGGGCCAACGTCCTGACTTTC. Translation gives CASSRLPGQGDSGANVLTF.

This chain uses TRBV19 with TRBJ2-3; possibly TRBD1 for D (6 bases). Germline V gene sequence: CDR1 LNHDA, CDR2 SQIVND (reference sequence). Trimming removed 1 base from V and 6 bases from J, with 17 bases in between. The CDR3 extends over 16 amino acids. CDR3 in DNA: TGTGCCAGTAGTATAGGAGGGACAAGGCCCTGGGATACGCAGTATTTT. Its translation: CASSIGGTRPWDTQYF.

The V gene is TRBV27, the J gene TRBJ1-5; weak D call: TRBD1 (5 bases). Germline V gene lookup returns CDR1 MNHEY and CDR2 SMNVEV (reference sequence). This CDR3 has 14 amino acids. Trimming removed 2 bases from V and 6 bases from J, with 11 bases in between. The CDR3 region has the DNA TGTGCCAGCAGTTTAGATGGGGCTTCTCAGCCCCAGCATTTT. It encodes CASSLDGASQPQHF.

The gene calls are TRBV4-1 and TRBJ1-4; no firm D call. V lost 0 bases, J lost 14 bases, and 16 bases lay in between. Germline lookup yields CDR1 MGHRA and CDR2 YSYEKL. The CDR3 has 14 residues. The CDR3 coding sequence is TGCGCCAGCAGCCAAGATTTCACCGGGGATAGGCTGTTTTTT. Translated: CASSQDFTGDRLFF.

The J gene is TRBJ1-2, the V gene TRBV27, with D perhaps TRBD1 (6 bases). Germline values: CDR1 MNHEY, CDR2 SMNVEV (reference sequence). Trimming cost V 3 bases and J 4 bases, with 9 bases left between them. There are 13 residues in the CDR3. CDR3 nucleotides: TGTGCCAGCAGTTTGGACAGATCCTATGGCTACACCTTC. Translating it yields CASSLDRSYGYTF.

The chain uses TRBV13 and TRBJ1-1; D is uncertain. The germline V gene has CDR1 PRHDT and CDR2 FYEKMQ (reference sequence). This CDR3 is 13 amino acids long. V was pared by 1 base and J by 1 base, with 4 bases between. CDR3 coding DNA: TGTGCCAGCAGCTTAGCTAGGAACACTGAAGCTTTCTTT. This sequence encodes CASSLARNTEAFF.

J is TRBJ1-1 and V is TRBV6-5, with 8 positions matching TRBD1. Trimming removed 5 bases from V and 6 bases from J; junction bases left unmatched: 11. The CDR3 spans 15 residues. In germline, CDR1 is MNHEY, CDR2 SVGAGI. The CDR3 sequence is CASSRRRTGGSEAFF. For the CDR3, the DNA is TGTGCCAGCAGTAGACGTAGAACAGGGGGTTCTGAAGCTTTCTTT.

V usage is TRBV9 and J usage is TRBJ1-5; D ambiguous. The CDR3 runs to 16 residues. Trimming pared 1 base from V and 4 bases from J, leaving 15 bases between. Per the germline V gene, CDR1 is SGDLS and CDR2 is YYNGEE. The DNA of the CDR3 is TGTGCCAGCAGCGTACGTTGCGGGCTAGGAAATCAGCCCCAGCATTTT. Translated, it gives CASSVRCGLGNQPQHF.

This chain uses TRBV19 with TRBJ1-2; D not resolved. There are 11 residues in the CDR3. Trimming pared 8 bases from V and 5 bases from J, leaving 9 bases between. Germline CDR1 LNHDA, CDR2 SQIVND (reference sequence). CDR3 sequence: CASAREYGYTF. In DNA form, the CDR3 reads TGTGCCAGTGCCCGGGAGTATGGCTACACCTTC.

The chain couples TRBV11-2 to TRBJ1-1; D unclear. There are 15 residues in the CDR3. Germline V CDR1 and CDR2: SGHAT, FQNNGV. With 6 bases removed from V and 0 bases from J, the gap between germline ends came to 14 bases. CDR3 bases: TGTGCCAGCAGGGGCATGGTTAGATTGAACACTGAAGCTTTCTTT. It specifies CASRGMVRLNTEAFF.

This clone appeared once. The CDR3, as DNA: TGTGCCAGCAGCTCCGAGGCAGTTACTAACTATGGCTACACCTTC. Amino acids: CASSSEAVTNYGYTF. The genes are TRBV7-2 and TRBJ1-2; the D is unclear. Trimming took 4 bases from V and 0 from J, leaving 12 bases between them. Germline lookup yields CDR1 SGHTA and CDR2 FQGNSA. This CDR3 is built from 15 residues.

The chain carries TRBV10-3 and TRBJ2-5; 8 bases agree with TRBD2. The J call could be wrong; TRBJ2-7 is a better fit for the DNA end. This CDR3 comprises 19 residues. In germline, CDR1 is ENHRY, CDR2 SYGVKD. The CDR3 spells CAISESISSSGSKSYEQYF. CDR3 DNA sequence: TGTGCCATCAGTGAGTCGATCTCCTCGAGCGGGAGTAAATCCTACGAGCAGTACTTC.

This chain links TRBV7-2 with TRBJ2-7; 10 bases map to TRBD1. Per germline, CDR1 SGHTA and CDR2 FQGNSA. This CDR3 has 15 residues. V shed 4 bases, J shed 1 base, and the junction held 4 bases outside the gene matches. This CDR3 is CASSWGTGESYEQYF. CDR3 DNA: TGTGCCAGCAGCTGGGGGACAGGGGAATCCTACGAGCAGTACTTC. The full variable domain, in which reference TRBV7-2 and TRBJ2-7 provide the parts outside the CDR3, is GAGVSQSPSNKVTEKGKDVELRCDPISGHTALYWYRQSLGQGLEFLIYFQGNSAPDKSGLPSDRFSAERTGGSVSTLTIQRTQQEDSAVYLCASSWGTGESYEQYFGPGTRLTVT.

Only one count was recorded for this clone. V and J are TRBV5-5 and TRBJ2-7, with 11 bases aligning to TRBD2. The CDR3 is 19 residues long. V lost 0 bases to trimming and J lost 0 bases; unmatched junction nucleotides: 11. Germline CDR1 and CDR2: SGHKS and YYEKEE (reference sequence). The CDR3 nucleotides are TGTGCCAGCAGCTTGGACGGACTAGCGGGCTGGCAAGACTCCTACGAGCAGTACTTC. It codes for CASSLDGLAGWQDSYEQYF.

The CDR3 spells CASSRDNNQPQHF. CDR3 nucleotide sequence: TGTGCCAGCAGCCGTGACAACAATCAGCCCCAGCATTTT. J is TRBJ1-5 and V is TRBV14; D is unresolved. The V end lost 4 bases, the J end lost 3 bases, and 7 bases lay between the germline ends. The CDR3 contains 13 residues. CDR1 is SGHDN, CDR2 FVKESK, per germline.

The chain has TRBV5-4 and TRBJ2-1, with 9 bases aligning to TRBD2. This CDR3 is built from 16 residues. V gave up 0 bases and J gave up 8 bases; unmatched junction bases: 9. Germline V gene data show CDR1 as SGHNT and CDR2 as YYREEE (reference sequence). The CDR3 nucleotides are TGTGCCAGCAGCTTGGTTCTAGCGGGACCGGGAGATGAGCAGTTCTTC. It is translated as CASSLVLAGPGDEQFF. Looking up the rest from reference TRBV5-4 and TRBJ2-1 gives the full variable domain: ETGVTQSPTHLIKTRGQQVTLRCSSQSGHNTVSWYQQALGQGPQFIFQYYREEENGRGNFPPRFSGLQFPNYSSELNVNALELDDSALYLCASSLVLAGPGDEQFFGPGTRLTVL.

V usage is TRBV5-4 and J usage is TRBJ1-1, with a possible D match to TRBD1 (5 bases). The CDR3 consists of 15 residues. Germline-derived CDR1 and CDR2 are SGHNT and YYREEE (reference sequence). V dropped 2 bases and J dropped 4 bases, with 15 bases sitting between them. This chain's CDR3 is CASSLGEGSSTEAFF. CDR3 DNA sequence: TGTGCCAGCAGCTTAGGGGAAGGGTCTTCCACTGAAGCTTTCTTT.

This clone occurred a few times. This chain joins TRBV30 and TRBJ2-2, with D possibly being TRBD1 (5 bases). The CDR3 totals 14 residues. Looked up from germline, CDR1 is GTSNPN and CDR2 is SVGIG (reference sequence). Trimming stripped 1 base from V and 1 base from J, with 7 bases between. The CDR3 is CAWSGQGNTGELFF. For the CDR3, the DNA is TGTGCCTGGAGTGGGCAGGGGAACACCGGGGAGCTGTTTTTT.

This clone was seen once. The chain recombines TRBV4-1 with TRBJ1-5; D call uncertain. Germline CDR1 and CDR2: MGHRA and YSYEKL. CDR3 length equals 20 residues. Trimming removed 0 bases at V and 0 bases at J, with 21 bases between. In DNA, the CDR3 is TGCGCCAGCAGCCAAGATGGGCCGGGGTCCCCACTTTATAGCAATCAGCCCCAGCATTTT. It yields the protein CASSQDGPGSPLYSNQPQHF.

This clone was seen once. CDR3 DNA sequence: TGTGCCGTACGGGAATCCTATAATTCACCCCTCCACTTT. Amino acids: CAVRESYNSPLHF. This sequence joins TRBV6-5 and TRBJ1-6; D unresolved. The ends were cut back, 11 bases at V and 1 base at J, with 9 bases in the middle. The CDR3 is 13 amino acids. CDR1 and CDR2 (germline): MNHEY, SVGAGI.

The V and J genes are TRBV7-2 and TRBJ2-5; 11 positions agree with TRBD2. The CDR3 runs 15 residues. The germline V gene encodes CDR1 SGHTA and CDR2 FQGNSA. V gave up 3 bases and J gave up 5 bases; unmatched junction bases: 5. CDR3 amino acids: CASSLSSGGLETQYF. The CDR3 nucleotides are TGTGCCAGCAGCTTGTCTAGCGGGGGGTTGGAGACCCAGTACTTC.

This chain joins TRBV28 and TRBJ2-7; tentative D call: TRBD2 (6 bases). The CDR3 length is 17 residues. Germline assignment: CDR1 MDHEN and CDR2 SYDVKM. V lost 3 bases and J 4 bases, leaving 22 bases between the germline ends. This chain's CDR3 is CASSFGVVAGRIYEQYF. As DNA, the CDR3 is TGTGCCAGCAGTTTTGGGGTGGTGGCGGGAAGGATTTACGAGCAGTACTTC.

The rearrangement uses TRBV6-5 and TRBJ2-7; 8 bases map to TRBD2. With 6 bases clipped from V and 2 bases from J, the junction kept 6 bases outside the gene matches. CDR3 size: 14 residues. Germline V gene lookup returns CDR1 MNHEY and CDR2 SVGAGI. CDR3 coding DNA: TGTGCCAGCAGAACCTCAGCGGGAGCCTACGAGCAGTACTTC. Its protein product is CASRTSAGAYEQYF.